These 15 T cell receptor beta chains originate from one sample sequenced in a study of blood T cell repertoires in COVID-19. The protocol was immunoSEQ multiplex PCR, while the TCRdb copy is restricted to in-frame clones and leaves out a portion. The sample has about 190,000 clones, 70% to 90% seen once. Sample: peripheral blood. These receptors all come from a woman older than 75 with acute or convalescent COVID-19.

The chain uses TRBV11-3 and TRBJ2-2; no clear D gene. The CDR3 is 13 amino acids. Germline CDR1 is SGHNT and CDR2 is YENEEA. The V and J ends lost 5 bases and 5 bases respectively, with 9 bases between them. In DNA, the CDR3 is TGTGCCAGCAGCCAGGTGTTGACCGGGGAGCTGTTTTTT. Translating gives CASSQVLTGELFF.

This chain links TRBV18 with TRBJ1-5; D gene ambiguous. Trimming cost V 2 bases and J 0 bases, with 8 bases left between them. From germline, CDR1 is KGHSH and CDR2 LQKENI. The CDR3 contains 15 residues. CDR3 sequence (DNA): TGTGCCAGCTCACCATTCAGCGGTAGCAATCAGCCCCAGCATTTT. Translation gives CASSPFSGSNQPQHF.

As DNA, the CDR3 is TGTGCCAGCAGCTTACTTTCTGCCCCAAGCGCAAGCGGCTACACCTTC. It specifies CASSLLSAPSASGYTF. The chain is built from TRBV7-2 and TRBJ1-2, with D uncertain. The CDR3 sequence is 16 residues long. Germline CDR1 is SGHTA and CDR2 is FQGNSA. V was pared by 2 bases and J by 8 bases, with 21 bases between.

This clone was recorded once. The chain joins TRBV7-2 to TRBJ2-1, with 12 nucleotides matching TRBD2. Per germline, CDR1 SGHTA and CDR2 FQGNSA. This CDR3 has 16 residues. With 0 bases clipped from V and 8 bases from J, the junction kept 5 bases outside the gene matches. The CDR3 loop reads CASSLAPGLAGYEQFF. CDR3 coding DNA: TGTGCCAGCAGCTTAGCCCCGGGACTAGCGGGTTATGAGCAGTTCTTC. The variable domain in full, with the rest retrieved from reference TRBV7-2 and TRBJ2-1, is GAGVSQSPSNKVTEKGKDVELRCDPISGHTALYWYRQSLGQGLEFLIYFQGNSAPDKSGLPSDRFSAERTGGSVSTLTIQRTQQEDSAVYLCASSLAPGLAGYEQFFGPGTRLTVL.

This sequence joins TRBV2 and TRBJ1-6; D not resolved. The CDR3 is 16 amino acids. Between the trimmed V and J ends, which lost 3 bases and 7 bases, there was a span of 16 bases. Germline V gene sequence: CDR1 SNHLY, CDR2 FYNNEI. The CDR3 DNA sequence: TGTGCCAGCAGTGATGGTCATAGGGCGGGAAATTCACCCCTCCACTTT. It encodes CASSDGHRAGNSPLHF. Together with reference TRBV2 and TRBJ1-6, the CDR3 gives the full variable domain: EPEVTQTPSHQVTQMGQEVILRCVPISNHLYFYWYRQILGQKVEFLVSFYNNEISEKSEIFDDQFSVERPDGSNFTLKIRSTKLEDSAMYFCASSDGHRAGNSPLHFGNGTRLTVT.

The chain has TRBV18 and TRBJ2-2; maybe TRBD2 (6 bases). This CDR3 has 15 amino acids. V was cut by 3 bases and J by 6 bases, with 14 bases left in between. Germline CDR1 KGHSH, CDR2 LQKENI. The chain's CDR3 is CASSPVTGAAGELFF. DNA for the CDR3: TGTGCCAGCTCACCGGTGACGGGAGCGGCCGGGGAGCTGTTTTTT.

The chain carries TRBV29-1 and TRBJ1-6; D might be TRBD1 (6 bases). Germline V gene data show CDR1 as SQVTM and CDR2 as ANQGSEA. The V end lost 4 bases, the J end lost 7 bases, and 11 bases lay between the germline ends. This CDR3 comprises 13 residues. Written as DNA, the CDR3 is TGCAGCGTTGGGGAGGGACAAAATTCACCCCTCCACTTT. It yields the protein CSVGEGQNSPLHF.

For the CDR3, the DNA is TGTGCCAGCGGACAGGGTTGGGCTGAAGCTTTCTTT. It is translated as CASGQGWAEAFF. The J gene is TRBJ1-1, the V gene TRBV2; TRBD1 matches at 8 bases. Germline V gene lookup returns CDR1 SNHLY and CDR2 FYNNEI. The CDR3 consists of 12 residues. With 8 bases clipped from V and 6 bases from J, the junction kept 5 bases outside the gene matches.

This clone appeared once. V gene TRBV20-1 combines with J gene TRBJ1-6; no clear D gene. This CDR3 has 16 residues. The germline CDR1 and CDR2 sequences are DFQATT and SNEGSKA (reference sequence). V lost 3 bases to trimming and J lost 9 bases, with 21 bases between them. The CDR3 is CSASRSTTLVTSPLHF. As DNA, the CDR3 is TGCAGTGCTAGTAGAAGCACGACCCTAGTAACTTCACCCCTCCACTTT.

The V gene is TRBV23-1, the J gene TRBJ1-2, with 8 bases that match TRBD1. TRBV23-1 is recorded as an ORF, its role being uncertain. V lost 4 bases, J lost 5 bases, and 9 bases stayed unmatched. The CDR3 is 15 residues long. As DNA, the CDR3 is TGCGCCAGCAGTCGAGCCAGGGGGACAGGATATGGCTACACCTTC. This sequence encodes CASSRARGTGYGYTF.

This clone was recorded once. The chain carries TRBV18 and TRBJ2-1; TRBD2 aligns across 15 bases. The CDR3 totals 16 residues. The junction had 3 bases not matched to a gene; V was cut back by 3 bases and J by 6 bases. Germline lookup yields CDR1 KGHSH and CDR2 LQKENI. CDR3 loop: CASSPTGLAGGNEQFF. In DNA form, the CDR3 reads TGTGCCAGCTCACCGACGGGACTAGCGGGAGGCAATGAGCAGTTCTTC.

The CDR3 spells CASGQGRGYTF. CDR3 nucleotide sequence: TGTGCCAGCGGACAGGGTAGGGGCTACACCTTC. The chain uses TRBV28 and TRBJ1-2, with 8 bases identical to TRBD1. CDR1 and CDR2 from the germline V gene are MDHEN and SYDVKM. This CDR3 comprises 11 residues. V lost 8 bases to trimming and J lost 8 bases; unmatched junction nucleotides: 4.

This clone came up a few times. This chain joins TRBV30 and TRBJ2-5, with a possible D match to TRBD2 (5 bases). Germline CDR1 GTSNPN, CDR2 SVGIG (reference sequence). This CDR3 is 13 amino acids long. Trimming pared 0 bases from V and 5 bases from J, leaving 10 bases between. The DNA for the CDR3 is TGTGCCTGGAGTGTTAGTGGGAGTGAGACCCAGTACTTC. Protein sequence: CAWSVSGSETQYF.

The V gene is TRBV9, the J gene TRBJ2-1, with 9 bases that match TRBD2. Germline CDR1 reads SGDLS; CDR2 reads YYNGEE. After removal of 2 bases from V and 2 bases from J, the junction contained 14 bases not matched to a gene. The CDR3 has 19 amino acids. The CDR3 nucleotides read TGTGCCAGCAGCGTTGACAGCCTCGAAGCGGGAGGTGCCTACAATGAGCAGTTCTTC. As protein: CASSVDSLEAGGAYNEQFF. Full variable domain (remainder filled in from reference TRBV9 and TRBJ2-1): DSGVTQTPKHLITATGQRVTLRCSPRSGDLSVYWYQQSLDQGLQFLIQYYNGEERAKGNILERFSAQQFPDLHSELNLSSLELGDSALYFCASSVDSLEAGGAYNEQFFGPGTRLTVL.

The V call is TRBV7-9, the J call TRBJ1-4; D uncertain. Germline CDR1 reads SEHNR; CDR2 reads FQNEAQ (reference sequence). Trimming removed 5 bases at V and 6 bases at J, with 13 bases between. This CDR3 region has 14 residues. The CDR3: CASSVQSGDEKLFF. The CDR3 region has the DNA TGTGCCAGCAGCGTACAATCGGGAGATGAAAAACTGTTTTTT.